This T cell receptor (beta chain) was obtained from a study of blood T cell repertoires in COVID-19. Libraries were prepared by immunoSEQ multiplex PCR; TCRdb keeps only in-frame clonotypes and omits some of them. The data show tens of thousands of clones, with roughly 84% seen just once and 2.5% held by the top ten. The CDR3 extends over 15 amino acids. Germline V gives CDR1 MNHEY, CDR2 SVGEGT. Germline trimming cut 6 bases from V and 3 bases from J; bases unmatched to any gene: 9. The sequenced material came from peripheral blood. The receptor was isolated from an older man with active or convalescent COVID-19. The chain has TRBV6-2 or TRBV6-3 and TRBJ2-7, with 9 bases identical to TRBD1. The CDR3 protein is CASSSRTGEVYEQYF. The CDR3 DNA follows: TGTGCCAGCAGCAGCCGGACAGGGGAAGTCTACGAGCAGTACTTC.